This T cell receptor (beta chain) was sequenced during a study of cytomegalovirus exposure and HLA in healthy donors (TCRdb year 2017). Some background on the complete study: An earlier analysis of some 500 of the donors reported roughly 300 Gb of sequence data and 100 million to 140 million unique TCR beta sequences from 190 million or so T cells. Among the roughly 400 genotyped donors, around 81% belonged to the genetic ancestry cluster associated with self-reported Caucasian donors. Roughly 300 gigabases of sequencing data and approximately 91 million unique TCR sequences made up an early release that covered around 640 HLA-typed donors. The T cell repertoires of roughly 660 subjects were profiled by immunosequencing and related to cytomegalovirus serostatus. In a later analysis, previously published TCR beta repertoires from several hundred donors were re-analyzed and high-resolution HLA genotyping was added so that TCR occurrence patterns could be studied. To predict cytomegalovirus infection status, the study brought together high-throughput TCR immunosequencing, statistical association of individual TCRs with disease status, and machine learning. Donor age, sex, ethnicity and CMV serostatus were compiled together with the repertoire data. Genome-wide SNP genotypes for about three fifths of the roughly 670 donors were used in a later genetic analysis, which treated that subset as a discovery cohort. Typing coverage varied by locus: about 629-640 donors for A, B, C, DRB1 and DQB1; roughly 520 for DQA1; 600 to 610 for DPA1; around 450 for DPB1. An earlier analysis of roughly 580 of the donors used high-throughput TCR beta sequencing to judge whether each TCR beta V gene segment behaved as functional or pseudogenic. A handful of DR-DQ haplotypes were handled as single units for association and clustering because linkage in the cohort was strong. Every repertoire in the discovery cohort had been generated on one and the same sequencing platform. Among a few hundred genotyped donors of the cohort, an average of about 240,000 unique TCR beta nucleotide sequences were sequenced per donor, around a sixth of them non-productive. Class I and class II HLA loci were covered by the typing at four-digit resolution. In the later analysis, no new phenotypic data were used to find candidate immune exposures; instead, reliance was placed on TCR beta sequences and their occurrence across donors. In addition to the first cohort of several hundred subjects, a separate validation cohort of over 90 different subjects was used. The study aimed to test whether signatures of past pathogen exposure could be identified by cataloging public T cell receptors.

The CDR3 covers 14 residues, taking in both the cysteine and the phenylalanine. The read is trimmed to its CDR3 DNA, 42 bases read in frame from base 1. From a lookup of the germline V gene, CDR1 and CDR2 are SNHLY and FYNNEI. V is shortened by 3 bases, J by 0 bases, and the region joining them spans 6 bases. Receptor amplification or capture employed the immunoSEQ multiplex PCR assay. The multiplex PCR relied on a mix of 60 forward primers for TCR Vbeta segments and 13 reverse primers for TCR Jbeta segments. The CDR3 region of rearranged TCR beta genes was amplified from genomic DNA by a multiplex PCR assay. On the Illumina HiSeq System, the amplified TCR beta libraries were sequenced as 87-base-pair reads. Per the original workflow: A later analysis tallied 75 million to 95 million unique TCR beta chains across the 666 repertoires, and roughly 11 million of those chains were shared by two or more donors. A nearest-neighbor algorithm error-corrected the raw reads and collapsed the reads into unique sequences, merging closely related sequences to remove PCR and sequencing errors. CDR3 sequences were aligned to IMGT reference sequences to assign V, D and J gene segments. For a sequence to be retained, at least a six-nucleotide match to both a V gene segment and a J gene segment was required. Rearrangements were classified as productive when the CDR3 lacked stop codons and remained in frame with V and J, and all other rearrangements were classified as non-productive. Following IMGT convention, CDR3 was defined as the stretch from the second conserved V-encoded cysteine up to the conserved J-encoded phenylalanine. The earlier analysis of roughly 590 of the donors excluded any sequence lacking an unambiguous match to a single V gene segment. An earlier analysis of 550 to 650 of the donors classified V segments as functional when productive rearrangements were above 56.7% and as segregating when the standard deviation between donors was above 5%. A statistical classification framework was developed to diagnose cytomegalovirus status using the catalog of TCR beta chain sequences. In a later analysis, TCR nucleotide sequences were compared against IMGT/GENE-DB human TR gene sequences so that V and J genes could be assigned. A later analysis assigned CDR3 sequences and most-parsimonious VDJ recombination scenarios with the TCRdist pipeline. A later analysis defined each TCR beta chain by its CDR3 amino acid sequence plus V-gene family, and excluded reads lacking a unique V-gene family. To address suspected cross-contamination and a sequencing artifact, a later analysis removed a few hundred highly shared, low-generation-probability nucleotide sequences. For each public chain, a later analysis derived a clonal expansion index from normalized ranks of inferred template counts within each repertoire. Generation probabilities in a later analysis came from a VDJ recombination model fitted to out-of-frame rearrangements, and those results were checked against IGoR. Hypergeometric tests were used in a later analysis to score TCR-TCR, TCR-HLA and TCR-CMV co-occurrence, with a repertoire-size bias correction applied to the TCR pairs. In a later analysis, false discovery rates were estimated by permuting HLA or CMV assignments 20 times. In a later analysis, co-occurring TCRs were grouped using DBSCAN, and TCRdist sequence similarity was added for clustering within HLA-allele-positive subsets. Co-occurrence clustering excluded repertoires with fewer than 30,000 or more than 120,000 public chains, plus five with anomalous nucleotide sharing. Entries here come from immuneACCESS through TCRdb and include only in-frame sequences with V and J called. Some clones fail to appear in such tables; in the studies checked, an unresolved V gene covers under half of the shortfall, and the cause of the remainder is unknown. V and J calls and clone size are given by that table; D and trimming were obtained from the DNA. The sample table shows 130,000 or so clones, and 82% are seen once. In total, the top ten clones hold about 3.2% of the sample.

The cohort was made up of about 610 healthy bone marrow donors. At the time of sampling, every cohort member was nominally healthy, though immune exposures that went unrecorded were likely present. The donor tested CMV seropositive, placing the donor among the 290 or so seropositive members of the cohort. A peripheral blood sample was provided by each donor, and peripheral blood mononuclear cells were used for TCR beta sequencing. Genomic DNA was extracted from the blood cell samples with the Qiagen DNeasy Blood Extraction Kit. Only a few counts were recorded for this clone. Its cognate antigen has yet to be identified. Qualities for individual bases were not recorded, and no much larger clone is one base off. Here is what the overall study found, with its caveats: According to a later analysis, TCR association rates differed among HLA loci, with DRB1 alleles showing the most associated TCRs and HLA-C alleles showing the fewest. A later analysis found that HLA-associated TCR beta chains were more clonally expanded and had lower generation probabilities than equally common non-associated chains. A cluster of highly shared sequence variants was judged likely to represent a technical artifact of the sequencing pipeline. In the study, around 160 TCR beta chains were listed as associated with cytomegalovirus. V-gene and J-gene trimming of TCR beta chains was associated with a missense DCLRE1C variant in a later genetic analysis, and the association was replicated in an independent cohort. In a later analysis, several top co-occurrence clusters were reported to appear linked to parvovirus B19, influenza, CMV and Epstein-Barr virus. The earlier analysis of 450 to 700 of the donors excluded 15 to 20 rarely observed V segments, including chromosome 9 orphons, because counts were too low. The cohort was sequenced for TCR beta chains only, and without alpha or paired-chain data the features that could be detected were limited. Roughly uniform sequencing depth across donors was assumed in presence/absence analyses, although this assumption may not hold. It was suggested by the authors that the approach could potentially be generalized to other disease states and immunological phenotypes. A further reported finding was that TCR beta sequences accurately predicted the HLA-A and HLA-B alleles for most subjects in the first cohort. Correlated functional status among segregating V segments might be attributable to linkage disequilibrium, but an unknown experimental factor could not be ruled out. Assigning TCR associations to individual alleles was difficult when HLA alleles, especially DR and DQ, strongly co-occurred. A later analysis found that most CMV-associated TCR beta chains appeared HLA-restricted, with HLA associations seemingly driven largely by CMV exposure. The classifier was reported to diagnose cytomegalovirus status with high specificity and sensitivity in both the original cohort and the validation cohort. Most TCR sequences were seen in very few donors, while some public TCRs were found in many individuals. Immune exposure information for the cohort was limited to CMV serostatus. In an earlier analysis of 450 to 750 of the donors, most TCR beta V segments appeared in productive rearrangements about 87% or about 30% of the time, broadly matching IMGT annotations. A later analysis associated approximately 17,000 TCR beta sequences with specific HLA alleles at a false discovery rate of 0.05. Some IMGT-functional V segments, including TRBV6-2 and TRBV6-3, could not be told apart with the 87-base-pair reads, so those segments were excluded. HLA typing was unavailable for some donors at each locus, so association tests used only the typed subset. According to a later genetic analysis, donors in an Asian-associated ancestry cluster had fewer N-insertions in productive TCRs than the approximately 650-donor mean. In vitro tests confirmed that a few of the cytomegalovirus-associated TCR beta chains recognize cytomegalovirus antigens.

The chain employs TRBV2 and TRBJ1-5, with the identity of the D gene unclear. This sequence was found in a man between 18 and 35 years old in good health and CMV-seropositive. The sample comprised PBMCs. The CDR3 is CASSDRSSNQPQHF. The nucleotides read TGTGCCAGCAGTGACAGAAGTAGCAATCAGCCCCAGCATTTT.